This T cell receptor (beta chain) emerged from a study of identical twins. To note about this clonotype: What it recognizes is unknown.

V was trimmed by 6 bases and J by 0 bases, leaving 17 bases between them. Germline V gives CDR1 MNHNS, CDR2 SASEGT. This CDR3 contains 17 residues. Study results and limitations: One should note that invariant MAIT and iNKT cells could partly confound zero-insertion analyses. Recombination models fit unrelated individuals' TCR alpha sharing but underestimated twins'.

A single record per CDR3 protein comes from TCRdb applying MiXCR to the 5' RACE reads. The sample yields some 900,000 distinct CDR3 sequences, over 9% seen once. This same sample was also part of a study on yellow fever vaccine responses in identical twins.

What was sequenced was PBMCs. The J gene is TRBJ2-2, the V gene TRBV6-1; perhaps D is TRBD1 or TRBD2 (7 bases each). The receptor was derived from a woman aged 18-35 years in good health. CDR3 residues: CASRLGGGSSNTGELFF. The CDR3 DNA is TGTGCCAGCAGATTGGGAGGGGGCAGTTCGAACACCGGGGAGCTGTTTTTT.